This T cell receptor beta chain emerged from a study of shared clonotypes between healthy human individuals (TCRdb year 2020). Concerning the study at large: The cohort comprised two women and three men aged 18 to 49 years. For each donor, three plates each were used for CD4 naive and CD4 memory, two plates were used for CD8 naive, and one plate was used for CD8 memory. Blood TCR repertoires of a handful of healthy adults were deeply sequenced to estimate repertoire size and the extent of clonotype sharing between individuals. To increase sequencing depth and limit assay-specific biases, different laboratories used diverse techniques to prepare libraries and sequence TCR repertoires. Per donor, leukapheresis produced somewhere between about 0.9 and 9.5 billion PBMCs.

The investigation overall reported the following: Estimated clonotype richness was generally larger for naive than for memory subsets. Incomplete sequencing was indicated by rarefaction of sorted-subset datasets, despite the large sequencing depth. Sampling was restricted to blood, and TCR repertoires in tissue are likely to differ from TCR repertoires in blood. The small number of donors limited the genetic and exposure-history diversity represented. Compared with non-shared clonotypes, clonotypes shared by all four sorted-subset donors had higher generation probabilities. Pairwise subsampling led to the expectation that sequencing depth would affect the degree of clonotype sharing among donors. Across a handful of donors, roughly 5% of naive CD4, roughly 3.4% of naive CD8, around 2.1% of memory CD4, and approximately 0.42% of memory CD8 clonotypes were shared.

The germline V gene specifies SGHAT as CDR1 and FQNNGV as CDR2. V is reduced by 3 bases and J by 4 bases, leaving a spacing of 7 bases between them. The CDR3 sequence holds 12 residues, the cysteine and phenylalanine included. The CDR3 DNA has 36 bases and is translated from base 1. Worth noting for this clone: Its antigen target is currently unknown. Base-call qualities are not available, and no considerably larger clone is one nucleotide away.

The donors were healthy, HIV-negative adults with no recently reported acute infections or vaccinations. All donors were Caucasian adults living in Nashville, Tennessee, USA. CD4+ T cells were enriched by magnetic negative selection, after which naive cells were positively selected on CD45RA and the negative fraction was taken as the memory subset. After blood collection by leukapheresis, PBMCs were isolated using Ficoll-Histopaque density gradient centrifugation and then cryopreserved in the vapor phase of liquid nitrogen. Purity and quantity of every magnetically sorted T cell population were checked by analytical flow cytometry. Each sorted fraction had its genomic DNA isolated and then quantified by UV absorbance on a Nanodrop 2000c. Using the deep immunoSEQ assay, TCR CDR3 regions were amplified from genomic DNA by multiplex PCR. For each cell subset, the extracted genomic DNA was distributed evenly across all wells of several immunoSEQ 96-well plates, and each plate served as one replicate. Each replicate PCR for sorted subsets received around 210 ng genomic DNA, equal to about 30,000 T cell genomes. Purified libraries were quantified with a Qubit 3.0 fluorometer, sized on a Bioanalyzer 2100, and re-quantified with the KAPA Library Quantification kit. Every immunoSEQ 96-well plate was sequenced on a separate single-read 150-cycle Illumina NextSeq 550 flow cell. The original methods were these. Because the immunoSEQ output held only junctional sequences and lacked quality scores, the filtering could not match the filtering applied to full-length reads. Sequences were annotated with PyIR, a Python wrapper for IgBLAST v1.9, and V/J genes and CDR3 were assigned using IMGT germline references. Reads were removed for weak V/J assignments (E-value above 1e-6), missing CDR3, stop codons, out-of-frame junctions, or ambiguous translated residues. A V3J clonotype was defined by an identical inferred V gene, J gene, and CDR3 amino acid sequence. Percentage overlap between repertoires was calculated by dividing the number of shared unique clonotypes by the size of the smaller repertoire. Richness of each repertoire was evaluated using RTK rarefaction, the Chao1 estimator, and Recon v2.1 estimates of unobserved clonotypes. Generation probabilities were computed with OLGA for all TCRbeta clonotypes obtained by the gDNA method from several donors. The clones in this table, taken by TCRdb from immuneACCESS, are in-frame only. Not every clone is retained; where verified, under half of the shortfall comes from an unresolved V gene, and the cause of the rest is unknown. V and J calls and clone size are given by that table; D and trimming were obtained from the DNA. The sample profile shows 1.4 million to 1.5 million clones; around 97% of them were found once. The ten top clones hold approximately 1% of the sample.

This sequence uses TRBV11-2 and TRBJ2-7; no D gene call is confident. This sequence was found in a man aged 25 to 40 in good health. Specimen: naive CD4+ T cells sorted from blood. Interpreted using the paper, the cell subset or site label stands for: CD45RA+ positively selected. This receptor carries the CDR3 CASSLQEYEQYF. In nucleotide form, the sequence is TGTGCCAGCAGCTTGCAGGAATACGAGCAGTACTTC.